This passage covers 9 T cell receptor beta chains from one sample sequenced in a study of blood T cell repertoires in COVID-19. Using immunoSEQ multiplex PCR, the repertoire was profiled, and TCRdb retains in-frame clones only, with some absent. The table records about 70,000 clones, about 89% of them present only once. Sequencing used peripheral blood. Every receptor here comes from a man aged 50-59 years with COVID-19, enrolled during active disease.

The chain combines TRBV7-6 with TRBJ2-2; 11 nucleotides match TRBD2. The CDR3 covers 16 residues. Germline loops: CDR1 SGHVS, CDR2 FNYEAQ. The J segment lost 4 bases and the V segment lost 5 bases, leaving 6 bases of the junction unmatched. The CDR3 nucleotides read TGTGCCAGCAGCACATCTAGCGGGGGGATCACCGGGGAGCTGTTTTTT. Amino acids: CASSTSSGGITGELFF.

V usage is TRBV3-1 (or the pseudogene TRBV3-2) and J usage is TRBJ2-3; D unclear. V was shortened by 0 bases and J by 1 base, with 8 bases between the two germline ends. The germline CDR1 and CDR2 sequences are LGHDT and YNNKEL (reference sequence). The CDR3 consists of 15 residues. This CDR3 reads CASSQDPRGTDTQYF. In DNA form, the CDR3 reads TGTGCCAGCAGCCAAGACCCCCGGGGCACAGATACGCAGTATTTT.

The gene calls are TRBV2 and TRBJ2-1; 7 bases agree with TRBD2. This CDR3 spans 14 amino acids. V lost 5 bases, J lost 4 bases, and 5 bases stayed unmatched. Germline V gene lookup returns CDR1 SNHLY and CDR2 FYNNEI. The CDR3 nucleotides are TGTGCCAGCAGTTATAGCGGGCAGTACAATGAGCAGTTCTTC. Encoded protein: CASSYSGQYNEQFF.

This sequence joins TRBV5-1 and TRBJ2-3, with 11 bases that match TRBD2. With 4 bases clipped from V and 4 bases from J, the junction kept 11 bases outside the gene matches. The CDR3 is made up of 17 amino acids. Germline V gene data show CDR1 as SGHRS and CDR2 as YFSETQ. CDR3 in DNA: TGCGCCAGCAGCCGGAGGGGTCTAGCGGGAGGACCAGATACGCAGTATTTT. It codes for CASSRRGLAGGPDTQYF.

The chain combines TRBV5-1 with TRBJ2-1; 9 bases fit TRBD2. Germline loops: CDR1 SGHRS, CDR2 YFSETQ. This CDR3 spans 13 amino acids. The J segment lost 7 bases and the V segment lost 3 bases, leaving 2 bases of the junction unmatched. The CDR3 protein is CASSSLAGNEQFF. Written as DNA, the CDR3 is TGCGCCAGCAGCTCCCTAGCGGGGAATGAGCAGTTCTTC.

The chain combines TRBV29-1 with TRBJ2-7; TRBD2 might be the D (6 bases). The germline gives CDR1 SQVTM, CDR2 ANQGSEA. This CDR3 has 11 residues. V was cut by 7 bases and J by 2 bases, with 9 bases left in between. The CDR3 sequence: CSGGTAYEQYF. The CDR3 nucleotides are TGCAGCGGCGGGACTGCCTACGAGCAGTACTTC.

This chain connects TRBV5-1 to TRBJ2-2, with D perhaps TRBD1 (6 bases). The CDR3 is 16 amino acids. Trimming stripped 4 bases from V and 3 bases from J, with 16 bases between. The germline CDR1 and CDR2 sequences are SGHRS and YFSETQ. The CDR3 coding sequence is TGCGCCAGCAGCGACCGACAGGCTTCGCACACCGGGGAGCTGTTTTTT. Residues: CASSDRQASHTGELFF.

V is TRBV29-1 and J is TRBJ2-3; possibly TRBD1 for D (5 bases). Trimming pared 4 bases from V and 6 bases from J, leaving 14 bases between. This CDR3 is built from 13 residues. CDR1 and CDR2 (germline): SQVTM, ANQGSEA. The CDR3 coding sequence is TGCAGCGTTGTACAGGCCATCGGGGATACGCAGTATTTT. This encodes CSVVQAIGDTQYF.

The chain employs TRBV5-6 and TRBJ2-5; TRBD2 agrees at 8 bases. With 0 bases clipped from V and 4 bases from J, the junction kept 5 bases outside the gene matches. Looked up from germline, CDR1 is SGHDT and CDR2 is YYEEEE. The CDR3 sequence is 15 residues long. The CDR3 sequence: CASSLALAGGETQYF. CDR3 sequence (DNA): TGTGCCAGCAGCTTGGCCCTAGCGGGTGGAGAGACCCAGTACTTC.